This T cell receptor (beta chain) was obtained from a study of CD8+ T cells in alopecia areata. Overall study context: Twice daily, treated patients received 5 to 10 mg of oral tofacitinib. Patients took tofacitinib for 6 to 18 months, followed by 6 drug-free months.

Researchers gathered lesional scalp punch biopsies and peripheral blood from patients with alopecia areata. Whole-study results and caveats: The study found higher clonality in lesional than normal scalp, especially in alopecia totalis/universalis. In scalp samples, resident alphabeta T cells of normal skin are also sequenced.

Germline V lookup: CDR1 LGHNT, CDR2 FRNRAP. The CDR3 extends over 12 amino acids. The V gene lost 0 bases and the J gene lost 3 bases, with 3 bases spanning the gap. As the sequencing template, cDNA was produced by extracting RNA and reverse transcribing it. Produced via immunoSEQ multiplex PCR; TCRdb's table is partial and in-frame only. Found here are 15,000 to 17,000 clones, about three fifths of them singletons; the top ten hold over 9%. Details on this clone: No antigen is known for it.

The source material was skin. The chain links TRBV12-5 to TRBJ2-7; no clear D. The receptor was derived from a human donor with alopecia areata. In DNA, the CDR3 is TGTGCTAGTGGTTTGGTCCTCTACGAGCAGTACTTC. As protein: CASGLVLYEQYF.